The following is a T cell receptor (beta chain) sequence with its context. The target of this receptor is not known. No base quality information exists; no much larger clone differs at one position. The CDR3 regions of human TCRbeta chains were analyzed by immunosequencing. The original methods were these. Repertoire TCRs were checked for matches against a reference library of SARS-CoV-2-specific TCRs that had been generated using the MIRA antigen-specificity platform. Breadth was defined as the fraction of unique TCRs that were SARS-CoV-2-associated. Depth was defined as the fraction of total T cells that were SARS-CoV-2-associated. Using the MIRA data, each spike-specific TCR was assigned both to the spike region to which the TCR was reactive and to a CD4 or CD8 class. Log10-transformed breadth and depth values were compared by one-way ANOVA with Sidak's multiple comparisons tests. Sourced from immuneACCESS, this table was stored by TCRdb with only in-frame sequences that have V and J called. A share of the clones is absent; for the studies checked, an unresolved V gene accounts for under half, and the remainder has no known explanation. V and J calls and clone size are as listed in that table; D and trimming were resolved from the DNA. The sample contains about 29,000 clones, about 94% of them found a single time. The ten largest make up 8.1% of the sample.

The sample comes from a study of T cell responses to AZD1222 COVID-19 vaccine (dated by TCRdb to the early 2020s). Study-wide context: AZD1222 recipients with second doses at about 4 weeks or about 12 weeks were pooled, because spike-specific TCR depth and breadth did not differ between schedules. A total of 230 to 250 trial participants underwent TCR sequencing, of whom 207 had received two doses of AZD1222 and some 25 had received two doses of the MenACWY control vaccine. Trial participants were enrolled by age into 18-55, 56-69 and 70-plus year subgroups, with approximately 160, 26 and 62 TCR-sequenced participants respectively.

Overall results and qualifications from the work: Conclusions about previously exposed vaccinees are limited because only six or seven AZD1222 recipients were SARS-CoV-2 seropositive at baseline. Because no day 14 peak-response samples were available, the repertoires could be characterized only after the peak T cell response. Epitopes outside the regions mutated in the B.1.351 and B.1.1.7 variants were reportedly recognized by nearly half of the unique spike-specific TCRs. After two AZD1222 doses, both the breadth and the depth of spike-specific TCRs were significantly higher than at day 0 and than in MenACWY recipients. Participants were mostly white British, with more females than males. The authors suggested clonal diversity may have been underestimated. The whole spike protein was spanned by vaccine-associated CD4 TCRs, and dominant responses were seen in regions 160-218 and 743-854. In the small 56-69-year group, the increase in depth fell short of significance, most likely because of low power.

Interpreted using the paper, the time point label stands for: baseline before first vaccination. Vaccinee samples were obtained from the UK trials COV001 and COV002, which included a single-blind randomized controlled phase 2/3 trial of AZD1222 (ChAdOx1 nCoV-19) in healthy adults. Trial participant PBMC samples were collected at day 0 and day 28 after the second dose for TCRbeta chain sequencing. The source of this sequence is an adult in good health. The sample was peripheral blood, taken on day 0 of AZD1222 vaccination.

The DNA sequence follows: TGTGCCATCAGTGGGGGACTAGCGGGAGTAGAGACCCAGTACTTC. Translated, this is CAISGGLAGVETQYF. In this chain, TRBV10-3 is recombined with TRBJ2-5; 14 middle bases align to TRBD2. The CDR3 numbers 15 residues from cysteine through phenylalanine. The sequence is cut down to CDR3 DNA, 45 bases in frame from base 1. Sequences ENHRY (CDR1) and SYGVKD (CDR2) are obtained from the germline V gene. After removal of 4 bases from V and 4 bases from J, the junction retains 2 bases not matched to a gene.